Reported below is one TCR beta chain. Its antigen remains unidentified. Profiled with immunoSEQ multiplex PCR; TCRdb holds only in-frame clones, not every one. The sample shows around 15,000 clones, 82% of them seen only once. This entry is derived from a study of CD4 T cells in relation to SARS-CoV-2 and coronaviruses. The unexposed donors gave CD4+ T cells in about 2011-2019, prior to COVID-19. CD4+ T cells were isolated from the cells after about 11 days of culture. The sequenced sample was CD4+ T cells from PBMCs, cultured in vitro. The receptor comes from a human donor in good health.

The CDR3 region is CSVAGTSGADTQYF. CDR3 in DNA: TGCAGCGTCGCCGGGACTAGCGGGGCAGATACGCAGTATTTT. The gene calls are TRBV29-1 and TRBJ2-3, with 13 bases lining up with TRBD2. The junction had 4 bases not matched to a gene; V was cut back by 6 bases and J by 4 bases. This CDR3 region has 14 residues. Germline CDR1 SQVTM, CDR2 ANQGSEA.